One sample yielded the 27 T cell receptor beta chains listed below, sequenced in a study of a mutant IDH1 vaccine in newly diagnosed glioma. No cognate antigen is known for these TCRs. The data were produced by immunoSEQ multiplex PCR, yet TCRdb's version contains in-frame clones alone and is incomplete. The top ten hold roughly 4.8% of the sample, which has around 52,000 clones, about nine tenths seen once. Time point meaning: week 5, during vaccination. A single vaccine dose contained 300 ug of mutant IDH1 20-mer peptide, and topical imiquimod was used with it. Sequenced here: PBMCs, sampled from a glioma patient whose treatment included an IDH1 peptide vaccine. These receptors originate from a woman aged 40 to 50 with glioma.

Only one count was recorded for this clone. This chain joins TRBV25-1 and TRBJ1-2; 7 bases agree with TRBD1. The CDR3 is made up of 13 amino acids. Germline CDR1 and CDR2: MGHDK and SYGVNS. V gave up 4 bases and J gave up 6 bases; unmatched junction bases: 5. The CDR3 loop is CASSARGRDGYTF. The DNA of the CDR3 is TGTGCCAGCAGTGCTAGGGGGCGCGATGGCTACACCTTC.

The chain couples TRBV5-1 to TRBJ2-6; possibly TRBD2 for D (5 bases). Germline V gives CDR1 SGHRS, CDR2 YFSETQ. The CDR3 runs to 16 residues. The V end was cut by 4 bases, the J end by 0 bases, with 11 bases between. CDR3 DNA sequence: TGCGCCAGCAGCCCGTCCGGGGACTCTGGGGCCAACGTCCTGACTTTC. It translates to CASSPSGDSGANVLTF.

The chain recombines TRBV4-3 with TRBJ1-5; D gene uncertain. There are 15 residues in the CDR3. V lost 1 base and J lost 0, with 7 bases in between. In germline, CDR1 is LGHNA, CDR2 YSLEER. This CDR3 reads CASSQGIDSNQPQHF. The CDR3 bases are TGCGCCAGCAGCCAAGGTATCGATAGCAATCAGCCCCAGCATTTT.

V gene TRBV28 combines with J gene TRBJ2-7; TRBD2 might be the D (5 bases). Trimming left V 6 bases short and J 7 bases short, with 13 bases between. The germline gives CDR1 MDHEN, CDR2 SYDVKM. The CDR3 covers 12 residues. The CDR3: CASSPVGGEQYF. The CDR3 DNA is TGTGCCAGCAGCCCCGTGGGCGGGGAGCAGTACTTC.

The V gene is TRBV7-9, the J gene TRBJ2-7; D is uncertain. The CDR3 is 12 residues long. Germline V lookup: CDR1 SEHNR, CDR2 FQNEAQ (reference sequence). V was clipped by 3 bases and J by 0 bases, with 3 bases between them. CDR3 loop: CASSFNSYEQYF. CDR3 in DNA: TGTGCCAGCAGCTTCAACTCCTACGAGCAGTACTTC.

The V and J genes are TRBV7-9 and TRBJ1-2; a weak D match, TRBD1 (5 bases). From germline, CDR1 is SEHNR and CDR2 FQNEAQ (reference sequence). V lost 3 bases and J 2 bases, leaving 7 bases between the germline ends. There are 13 residues in the CDR3. DNA for the CDR3: TGTGCCAGCAGCTTGCGGGGGAACTATGGCTACACCTTC. Translating gives CASSLRGNYGYTF.

The genes are TRBV2 and TRBJ1-3, with unresolved D. Germline V CDR1 and CDR2: SNHLY, FYNNEI. With 2 bases removed from V and 0 bases from J, the gap between germline ends came to 11 bases. This CDR3 contains 16 residues. CDR3 nucleotide sequence: TGTGCCAGCAGTGAACGGTCGGGGAGCTCTGGAAACACCATATATTTT. This encodes CASSERSGSSGNTIYF.

The chain has TRBV12-5 and TRBJ1-1; no definite D call. The CDR3 is made up of 12 amino acids. V lost 6 bases and J 3 bases, leaving 8 bases between the germline ends. Germline-derived CDR1 and CDR2 are LGHNT and FRNRAP. This CDR3 is CASGLEDTEAFF. Written as DNA, the CDR3 is TGTGCTAGTGGACTCGAGGACACTGAAGCTTTCTTT.

J is TRBJ1-4 and V is TRBV10-3; 8 bases map to TRBD1. Trimming removed 0 bases from V and 7 bases from J; junction bases left unmatched: 7. Germline V gene data show CDR1 as ENHRY and CDR2 as SYGVKD. This CDR3 contains 16 residues. The CDR3 protein is CAISESKAGGFEKLFF. The DNA of the CDR3 is TGTGCCATCAGTGAGTCGAAGGCAGGGGGCTTTGAAAAACTGTTTTTT.

This sequence joins TRBV5-1 and TRBJ2-3; TRBD1 matches 7 bases. Losses at the gene ends were 0 bases for V and 3 bases for J; bases not matched to a gene: 4. The CDR3 is 15 residues long. Per germline, CDR1 SGHRS and CDR2 YFSETQ. DNA of the CDR3: TGCGCCAGCAGCTTGGGAGACAGGGATACAGATACGCAGTATTTT. Translated, it gives CASSLGDRDTDTQYF.

The V and J genes are TRBV5-1 and TRBJ1-4; no definite D call. The germline V and J ends were trimmed by 1 base and 2 bases, with 6 bases remaining between them. CDR1 and CDR2 (germline): SGHRS, YFSETQ. CDR3 size: 14 residues. In DNA, the CDR3 is TGCGCCAGCAGCTTGACAGCTACTAATGAAAAACTGTTTTTT. This encodes CASSLTATNEKLFF.

Regarding this clone: Additional DNA sequences in this sample encode the identical CDR3. The rearrangement links TRBV13 to TRBJ1-1, with D hard to call. Trimming removed 3 bases from V and 0 bases from J, with 5 bases in between. This CDR3 spans 13 amino acids. Germline lookup yields CDR1 PRHDT and CDR2 FYEKMQ (reference sequence). CDR3 sequence: CASSLGLNTEAFF. The CDR3 nucleotides are TGTGCCAGCAGCTTGGGTTTGAACACTGAAGCTTTCTTT.

This clone was seen just once. The rearrangement links TRBV5-4 to TRBJ2-1; TRBD2 agrees at 9 bases. This CDR3 has 15 amino acids. Germline assignment: CDR1 SGHNT and CDR2 YYREEE (reference sequence). The trim removed 6 bases at V and 9 bases at J, leaving 13 bases unmatched. The CDR3 nucleotides read TGTGCCAGCACCCCGCCGGGACTAGCATTGGTTGAGCAGTTCTTC. Its protein product is CASTPPGLALVEQFF. Full variable domain (rest looked up from reference TRBV5-4 and TRBJ2-1): ETGVTQSPTHLIKTRGQQVTLRCSSQSGHNTVSWYQQALGQGPQFIFQYYREEENGRGNFPPRFSGLQFPNYSSELNVNALELDDSALYLCASTPPGLALVEQFFGPGTRLTVL.

This clone was picked up one time. The chain employs TRBV19 and TRBJ1-5, with TRBD1 as a possible D gene (6 bases). The germline CDR1 and CDR2 sequences are LNHDA and SQIVND (reference sequence). This CDR3 contains 12 residues. V shed 1 base and J shed 10 bases, with 8 bases lying between them. The CDR3 region has the DNA TGTGCCAGTAGTATAGCGGGGGGCCCCCAGCATTTT. Translated: CASSIAGGPQHF.

The chain recombines TRBV28 with TRBJ1-2; 8 bases align to TRBD1. Unmatched junction bases numbered 13, after V lost 2 bases and J lost 8 bases. CDR1 and CDR2 (germline): MDHEN, SYDVKM. CDR3 length equals 16 residues. The CDR3 reads CASSLAQGASFGGYTF. The CDR3 bases are TGTGCCAGCAGTTTAGCGCAGGGGGCGTCCTTCGGGGGCTACACCTTC.

The J gene is TRBJ1-6, the V gene TRBV7-9; no clear D gene. Between the trimmed V and J ends, which lost 2 bases and 10 bases, there was a span of 15 bases. From germline, CDR1 is SEHNR and CDR2 FQNEAQ (reference sequence). The CDR3 has 15 amino acids. The CDR3 reads CASSLSQTNNSPLHF. CDR3 nucleotide sequence: TGTGCCAGCAGCTTATCTCAGACAAACAACTCACCCCTCCACTTT.

The J gene is TRBJ1-1, the V gene TRBV6-6; D possibly corresponds to TRBD1 (6 bases). This CDR3 contains 13 residues. Germline CDR1 reads MNHNY; CDR2 reads SVGAGI (reference sequence). Trimming cost V 6 bases and J 4 bases, with 12 bases left between them. The CDR3 sequence is CASSSGGATEAFF. In DNA, the CDR3 is TGTGCCAGCAGCAGTGGGGGCGCCACTGAAGCTTTCTTT.

The rearrangement uses TRBV28 and TRBJ1-5; D not certain. This CDR3 comprises 15 residues. Germline loops: CDR1 MDHEN, CDR2 SYDVKM. V gave up 1 base and J gave up 3 bases, with 10 bases separating them. CDR3 in amino acids: CASSLLGFDNQPQHF. The CDR3 DNA is TGTGCCAGCAGTTTATTAGGGTTTGACAATCAGCCCCAGCATTTT.

The count of this clone is one. This rearrangement joins TRBV25-1 to TRBJ1-2; D unresolved. The V end was cut by 8 bases, the J end by 2 bases, with 6 bases between. From germline, CDR1 is MGHDK and CDR2 SYGVNS. The CDR3 has 11 amino acids. CDR3 amino acids: CASGENYGYTF. Written as DNA, the CDR3 is TGTGCCAGCGGAGAAAACTATGGCTACACCTTC.

V is TRBV14 and J is TRBJ1-3, with D unclear. Deletions cut 0 bases from V and 2 bases from J, with 5 bases between. CDR1 and CDR2 (germline): SGHDN, FVKESK. This CDR3 is built from 14 residues. CDR3 region: CASSQDRPGNTIYF. DNA of the CDR3: TGTGCCAGCAGCCAAGATCGACCTGGAAACACCATATATTTT.

The CDR3 DNA reads as TGTGCCAGCAGCTCTGGACAGGCCTTTGAAGCTTTCTTT. Translating gives CASSSGQAFEAFF. J is TRBJ1-1 and V is TRBV5-4; 7 bases map to TRBD1. V was clipped by 3 bases and J by 7 bases; unmatched bases: 6. Germline V CDR1 and CDR2: SGHNT, YYREEE (reference sequence). The CDR3 is made up of 13 amino acids.

This clone has only a few counts. J is TRBJ2-7 and V is TRBV4-1; no clear D gene. Trimming pared 0 bases from V and 3 bases from J, leaving 18 bases between. The CDR3 loop spans 17 amino acids. In germline, CDR1 is MGHRA, CDR2 YSYEKL. The CDR3 nucleotides are TGCGCCAGCAGCCAAGATCCAAGGTCCTCCTCCGACTACGAGCAGTACTTC. Protein product: CASSQDPRSSSDYEQYF.

This sequence joins TRBV6-1 and TRBJ1-2; possible D gene TRBD1, 6 bases. The germline gives CDR1 MNHNS, CDR2 SASEGT. V lost 4 bases, J lost 4 bases, and 16 bases lay in between. The length of the CDR3 is 15 residues. CDR3 sequence: CASSAGGGPVYGYTF. The CDR3 nucleotides are TGTGCCAGCAGTGCCGGGGGGGGGCCGGTCTATGGCTACACCTTC.

This clone came up once. This rearrangement joins TRBV5-4 to TRBJ1-1, with 7 bases that match TRBD1. The CDR3 totals 16 residues. The germline V gene encodes CDR1 SGHNT and CDR2 YYREEE (reference sequence). Trimming cost V 4 bases and J 10 bases; bases outside gene matches: 19. CDR3 DNA: TGTGCCAGCAGCACAGACAGGGCACCACGGTTCTTTGGAGCTTTCTTT. This encodes CASSTDRAPRFFGAFF. The variable domain in full, completed from reference TRBV5-4 and TRBJ1-1, reads ETGVTQSPTHLIKTRGQQVTLRCSSQSGHNTVSWYQQALGQGPQFIFQYYREEENGRGNFPPRFSGLQFPNYSSELNVNALELDDSALYLCASSTDRAPRFFGAFFGQGTRLTVV.

V is TRBV6-1 and J is TRBJ1-1; D ambiguous. Trimming pared 5 bases from V and 1 base from J, leaving 5 bases between. The germline V gene encodes CDR1 MNHNS and CDR2 SASEGT. The CDR3 length is 12 residues. CDR3 sequence reads: CASSRQNTEAFF. The CDR3 coding sequence is TGTGCCAGCAGTCGACAGAACACTGAAGCTTTCTTT.

The table lists this clone with a count of one. The chain couples TRBV27 to TRBJ1-4; D unresolved. This CDR3 comprises 15 residues. Germline V gives CDR1 MNHEY, CDR2 SMNVEV (reference sequence). Between the trimmed V and J ends, which lost 5 bases and 0 bases, there was a span of 10 bases. DNA for the CDR3: TGTGCCAGCAGTCCCTATATAACAACTAATGAAAAACTGTTTTTT. This gives the protein CASSPYITTNEKLFF.

The chain uses TRBV19 and TRBJ2-7; D tentatively fits TRBD1 or TRBD2 (6 bases each). Trimming stripped 3 bases from V and 0 bases from J, with 12 bases between. Germline assignment: CDR1 LNHDA and CDR2 SQIVND (reference sequence). CDR3 length: 15 residues. The CDR3 DNA is TGTGCCAGTAGTATCGGACAGACTAGCTCCTACGAGCAGTACTTC. It codes for CASSIGQTSSYEQYF.